The rows below give T cell receptor beta chains drawn from one sample of a study of Ad26.COV2.S vaccination and SARS-CoV-2 variants. Assay: immunoSEQ multiplex PCR; the TCRdb copy retains only in-frame clones and omits some. The sample contains fewer than 500,000 clones, 75% to 95% of which appear only once. Sample: peripheral blood, taken in a trial of Ad26.COV2.S vaccine versus placebo. The receptors shown here come from a person aged 18-65 years who received the Ad26.COV2.S COVID-19 vaccine or a placebo. The CDR3 runs from the conserved cysteine through the conserved F or W. D genes are given only for firm matches. Expanded clones get a size class; other rows say once, few or many, or leave the size out.

abundance	d_gene	v_gene	j_gene	CDR3aa	CDR3nt
NA	NA	TRBV19	TRBJ2-1	CASSMYGRDITYNEQFF	TGTGCCAGTAGTATGTATGGCCGGGACATCACCTACAATGAGCAGTTCTTC
NA	TRBD1	TRBV6-6	TRBJ1-1	CASSRPGTGGRGPEAFF	TGTGCCAGCAGTCGTCCCGGGACAGGGGGCCGGGGCCCTGAAGCTTTCTTT
NA	TRBD2	TRBV19	TRBJ2-7	CASSIDPGLASYEQYF	TGTGCCAGTAGTATAGATCCGGGACTAGCGTCCTACGAGCAGTACTTC
NA	NA	TRBV29-1	TRBJ2-1	CSAHTGGSSYNEQFF	TGCAGCGCCCATACGGGCGGGTCCTCCTACAATGAGCAGTTCTTC
NA	NA	TRBV10-1	TRBJ2-3	CASSESLRGEWCRTDTQYF	TGCGCCAGCAGTGAGTCCCTAAGGGGAGAATGGTGTCGCACAGATACGCAGTATTTT
NA	NA	TRBV5-1	TRBJ1-2	CASSPDGNYGYTF	TGCGCCAGCAGCCCGGACGGTAACTATGGCTACACCTTC
NA	NA	TRBV5-1	TRBJ2-3	CASSLDGGTDTQYF	TGCGCCAGCAGCTTGGACGGAGGCACAGATACGCAGTATTTT
NA	TRBD2	TRBV5-4	TRBJ2-1	CASSWLETSGYNEQFF	TGTGCCAGCAGCTGGCTTGAGACTAGCGGCTACAATGAGCAGTTCTTC
NA	TRBD2	TRBV2	TRBJ2-1	CASRASGSSSYNEQFF	TGTGCCAGCAGGGCTAGCGGGAGTAGCTCCTACAATGAGCAGTTCTTC
NA	NA	TRBV6-6	TRBJ1-4	CASSITGGAGEKLFF	TGTGCCAGCAGTATAACAGGAGGGGCCGGTGAAAAACTGTTTTTT
NA	TRBD2	TRBV11-2	TRBJ2-2	CASSSPGGRELFF	TGTGCCAGCAGCTCTCCGGGAGGCCGGGAGCTGTTTTTT
NA	NA	TRBV21-1	TRBJ2-7	CASSAKGLARGGSEQYF	TGTGCCAGCAGCGCTAAAGGGCTAGCAAGGGGAGGAAGCGAGCAGTACTTC
NA	NA	TRBV5-1	TRBJ2-7	CASHLSTGPYEQYF	TGCGCCAGCCACCTTAGCACCGGCCCCTACGAGCAGTACTTC
NA	NA	TRBV27	TRBJ1-1	CASSFPEGGTEAFF	TGTGCCAGCAGTTTCCCCGAGGGAGGGACTGAAGCTTTCTTT
NA	TRBD2	TRBV29-1	TRBJ2-1	CSVRTSGRNEQFF	TGCAGCGTTCGGACTAGCGGGAGAAATGAGCAGTTCTTC
NA	TRBD1	TRBV6-5	TRBJ2-1	CASSLLGTGSNEQFF	TGTGCCAGCAGCCTCCTCGGGACAGGGTCTAATGAGCAGTTCTTC
NA	NA	TRBV6-5	TRBJ2-7	CASRTGSYSYEQYF	TGTGCCAGCAGAACCGGGAGCTACTCCTACGAGCAGTACTTC
once	NA	TRBV28	TRBJ2-1	CASRRQSSYNEQFF	TGTGCCAGCAGGAGACAGAGCTCCTACAATGAGCAGTTCTTC
NA	NA	TRBV7-2	TRBJ1-2	CASSGTGHYGYTF	TGTGCCAGCAGCGGCACAGGCCACTATGGCTACACCTTC
NA	NA	TRBV30	TRBJ2-1	CAWGHNEQFF	TGTGCCTGGGGCCACAATGAGCAGTTCTTC
once	NA	TRBV29-1	TRBJ1-5	CSVEDSGSDQPQHF	TGCAGCGTTGAAGATTCGGGGTCGGATCAGCCCCAGCATTTT
NA	NA	TRBV7-3	TRBJ2-1	CASSLTIGDEQFF	TGTGCCAGCAGCTTAACGATAGGGGACGAGCAGTTCTTC
NA	TRBD2	TRBV9	TRBJ2-1	CASSGGVASGSYNEQFF	TGTGCCAGCAGCGGAGGGGTGGCTAGCGGGTCCTACAATGAGCAGTTCTTC
NA	TRBD1	TRBV11-2	TRBJ1-1	CASSLTGDVATEAFF	TGTGCCAGCAGCTTGACAGGGGACGTGGCCACTGAAGCTTTCTTT
NA	TRBD2	TRBV7-2	TRBJ2-5	CASSFSGLQETQYF	TGTGCCAGCAGCTTTAGCGGGCTTCAAGAGACCCAGTACTTC
NA	NA	TRBV29-1	TRBJ1-1	CSVVPGNTEAFF	TGCAGCGTGGTCCCGGGAAACACTGAAGCTTTCTTT
NA	NA	TRBV7-2	TRBJ1-5	CASSQQSGNQPQHF	TGTGCCAGCAGTCAACAGTCTGGCAATCAGCCCCAGCATTTT
NA	NA	TRBV11-3	TRBJ1-1	CASSLDHSRAEAFF	TGTGCCAGCAGCTTAGATCACTCTCGCGCTGAAGCTTTCTTT
NA	NA	TRBV28	TRBJ2-7	CASSLLSYEQYF	TGTGCCAGCAGTTTACTATCCTACGAGCAGTACTTC
NA	NA	TRBV7-9	TRBJ2-2	CASSLVVNTGELFF	TGTGCCAGCAGCTTAGTGGTGAACACCGGGGAGCTGTTTTTT
NA	TRBD1	TRBV19	TRBJ2-7	CASLPGTAESSYEQYF	TGTGCCAGCCTCCCCGGGACAGCCGAAAGCTCCTACGAGCAGTACTTC
NA	NA	TRBV12-3/TRBV12-4	TRBJ2-7	CASSSRVYEQYF	TGTGCCAGCAGTTCCCGGGTCTACGAGCAGTACTTC
NA	TRBD1	TRBV11-2	TRBJ1-1	CASSITGAPRGNTEAFF	TGTGCCAGCAGCATAACAGGGGCCCCTCGCGGGAACACTGAAGCTTTCTTT